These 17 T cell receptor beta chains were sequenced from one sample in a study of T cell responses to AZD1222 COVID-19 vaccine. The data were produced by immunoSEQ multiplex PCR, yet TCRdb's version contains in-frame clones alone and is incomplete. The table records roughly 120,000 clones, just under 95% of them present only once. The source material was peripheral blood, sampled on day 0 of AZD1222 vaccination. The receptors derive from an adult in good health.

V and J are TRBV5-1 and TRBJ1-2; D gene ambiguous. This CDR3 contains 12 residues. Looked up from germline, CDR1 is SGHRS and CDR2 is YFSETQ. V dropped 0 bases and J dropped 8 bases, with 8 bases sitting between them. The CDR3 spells CASSLEGWGYTF. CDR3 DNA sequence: TGCGCCAGCAGCTTGGAAGGTTGGGGCTACACCTTC.

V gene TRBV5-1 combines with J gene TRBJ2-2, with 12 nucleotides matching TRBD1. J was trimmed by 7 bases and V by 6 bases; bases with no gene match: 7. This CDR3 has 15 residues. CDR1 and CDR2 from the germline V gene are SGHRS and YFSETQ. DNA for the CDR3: TGCGCCAGCAACTCGGGACAGGGGGCCGGCGGGGAGCTGTTTTTT. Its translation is CASNSGQGAGGELFF.

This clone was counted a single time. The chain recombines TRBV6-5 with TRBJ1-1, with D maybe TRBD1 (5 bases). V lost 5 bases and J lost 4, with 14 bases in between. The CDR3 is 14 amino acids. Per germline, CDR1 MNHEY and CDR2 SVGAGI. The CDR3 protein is CASSPPIGGTEAFF. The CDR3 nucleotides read TGTGCCAGCAGTCCTCCTATTGGGGGCACTGAAGCTTTCTTT.

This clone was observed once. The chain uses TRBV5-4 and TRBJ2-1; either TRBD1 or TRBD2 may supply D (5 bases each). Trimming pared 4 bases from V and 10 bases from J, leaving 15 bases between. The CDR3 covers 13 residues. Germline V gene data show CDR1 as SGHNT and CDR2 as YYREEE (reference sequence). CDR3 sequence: CASSRGPVEEQFF. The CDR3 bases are TGTGCCAGCAGCCGGGGCCCGGTTGAGGAGCAGTTCTTC.

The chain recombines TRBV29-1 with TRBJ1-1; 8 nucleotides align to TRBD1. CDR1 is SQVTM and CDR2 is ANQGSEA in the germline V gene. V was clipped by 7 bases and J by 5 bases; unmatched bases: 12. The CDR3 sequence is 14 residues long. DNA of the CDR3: TGCAGCGCTCTGTACAGGGGGGGAAGGACTGAAGCTTTCTTT. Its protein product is CSALYRGGRTEAFF.

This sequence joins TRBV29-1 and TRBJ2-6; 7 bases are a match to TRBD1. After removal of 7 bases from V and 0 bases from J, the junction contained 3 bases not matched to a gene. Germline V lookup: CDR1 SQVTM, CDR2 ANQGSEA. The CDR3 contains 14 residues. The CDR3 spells CSARDSSGANVLTF. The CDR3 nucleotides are TGCAGCGCCCGGGACAGCTCTGGGGCCAACGTCCTGACTTTC.

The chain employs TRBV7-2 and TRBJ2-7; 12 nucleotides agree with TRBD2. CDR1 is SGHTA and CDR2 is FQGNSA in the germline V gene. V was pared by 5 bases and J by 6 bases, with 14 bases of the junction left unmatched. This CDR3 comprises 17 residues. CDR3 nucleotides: TGTGCCAGCAGCAAGCTCCCCTCGACTAGCGGGGGAGGCGAGCAGTACTTC. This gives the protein CASSKLPSTSGGGEQYF. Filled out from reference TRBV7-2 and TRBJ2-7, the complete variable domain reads GAGVSQSPSNKVTEKGKDVELRCDPISGHTALYWYRQSLGQGLEFLIYFQGNSAPDKSGLPSDRFSAERTGGSVSTLTIQRTQQEDSAVYLCASSKLPSTSGGGEQYFGPGTRLTVT.

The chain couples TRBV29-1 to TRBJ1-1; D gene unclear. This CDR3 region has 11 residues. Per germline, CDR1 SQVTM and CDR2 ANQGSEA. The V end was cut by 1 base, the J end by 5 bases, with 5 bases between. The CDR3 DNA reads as TGCAGCGTTGAAGGGGGTACTGAAGCTTTCTTT. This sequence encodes CSVEGGTEAFF.

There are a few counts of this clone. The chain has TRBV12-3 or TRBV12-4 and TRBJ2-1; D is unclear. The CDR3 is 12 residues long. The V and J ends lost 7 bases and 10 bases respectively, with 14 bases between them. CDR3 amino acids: CASNREVQEQFF. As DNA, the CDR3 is TGTGCCAGCAATCGAGAAGTTCAGGAGCAGTTCTTC.

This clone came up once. The CDR3 nucleotides are TGCGCCAGCTCAGGCGATGCAACTAATGAAAAACTGTTTTTT. This gives the protein CASSGDATNEKLFF. The rearrangement uses TRBV5-1 and TRBJ1-4; D not resolved. CDR3 length: 14 amino acids. With 7 bases removed from V and 0 bases from J, the gap between germline ends came to 10 bases. The V gene's germline CDR1 is SGHRS and CDR2 YFSETQ.

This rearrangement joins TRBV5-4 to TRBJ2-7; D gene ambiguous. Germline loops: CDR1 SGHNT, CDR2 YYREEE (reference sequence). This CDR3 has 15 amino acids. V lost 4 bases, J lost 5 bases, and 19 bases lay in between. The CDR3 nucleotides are TGTGCCAGCAGCCCTCCCTCCTTTAGTACCCACGAGCAGTACTTC. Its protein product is CASSPPSFSTHEQYF.

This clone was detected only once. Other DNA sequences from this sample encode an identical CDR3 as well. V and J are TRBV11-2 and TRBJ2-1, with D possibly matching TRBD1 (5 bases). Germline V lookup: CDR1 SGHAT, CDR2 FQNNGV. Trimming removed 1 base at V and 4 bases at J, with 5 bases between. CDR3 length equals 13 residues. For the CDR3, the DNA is TGTGCCAGCAGCTTAGCAGGGTACAATGAGCAGTTCTTC. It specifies CASSLAGYNEQFF.

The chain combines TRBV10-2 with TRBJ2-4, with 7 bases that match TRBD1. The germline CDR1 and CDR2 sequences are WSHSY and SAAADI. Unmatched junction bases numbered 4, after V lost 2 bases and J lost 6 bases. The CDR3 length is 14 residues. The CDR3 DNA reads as TGCGCCAGCAGTGAGGGGGACAGCTTAAACATTCAGTACTTC. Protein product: CASSEGDSLNIQYF.

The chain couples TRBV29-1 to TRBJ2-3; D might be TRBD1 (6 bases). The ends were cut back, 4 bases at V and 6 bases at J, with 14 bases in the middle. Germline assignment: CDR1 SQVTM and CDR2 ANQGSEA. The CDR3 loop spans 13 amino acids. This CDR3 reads CSVVGGGLDTQYF. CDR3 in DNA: TGCAGCGTTGTAGGTGGGGGCCTGGATACGCAGTATTTT.

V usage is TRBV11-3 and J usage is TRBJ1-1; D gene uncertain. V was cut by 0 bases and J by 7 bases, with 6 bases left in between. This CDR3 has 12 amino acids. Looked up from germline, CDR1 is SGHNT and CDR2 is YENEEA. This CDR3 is CASSLEGFEAFF. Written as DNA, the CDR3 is TGTGCCAGCAGCTTAGAGGGCTTTGAAGCTTTCTTT.

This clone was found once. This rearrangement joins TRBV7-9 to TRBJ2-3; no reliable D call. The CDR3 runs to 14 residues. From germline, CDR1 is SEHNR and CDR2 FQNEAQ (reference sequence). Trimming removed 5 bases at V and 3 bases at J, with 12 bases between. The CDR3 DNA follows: TGTGCCAGCAGCCCAGAAGGTGTTACAGATACGCAGTATTTT. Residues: CASSPEGVTDTQYF.

The DNA for the CDR3 is TGTGCCAGCAGTTTAGAGGGCGTCACTGAAGCTTTCTTT. It encodes CASSLEGVTEAFF. The rearrangement joins TRBV12-3 or TRBV12-4 to TRBJ1-1; the D is unclear. V shed 1 base and J shed 4 bases, with 7 bases lying between them. The CDR3 totals 13 residues.